The 14 T cell receptor beta chains below all came from one sample that was sequenced in a study of cytomegalovirus exposure and HLA in healthy donors. Vbeta (60) and Jbeta (13) primers were used in the PCR. TCRdb's table, derived via immunoSEQ multiplex PCR, lists solely in-frame clones and lacks some. The sample consists of 150,000 to 200,000 clones, roughly 73% of them appearing once. The sequencing input was PBMCs. The receptors here all came from a man aged 18 to 29 in good health and CMV-seropositive.

The V call is TRBV2, the J call TRBJ2-5; 13 bases line up with TRBD2. Germline CDR1 SNHLY, CDR2 FYNNEI. The CDR3 covers 18 residues. The V segment lost 6 bases and the J segment 2 bases; nucleotides outside the gene matches: 12. The chain's CDR3 is CASRYGTSGAGGQETQYF. In DNA, the CDR3 is TGTGCCAGCAGATACGGGACTAGCGGGGCCGGGGGGCAAGAGACCCAGTACTTC.

The CDR3 here is CASSQQGFANTGELFF. CDR3 in DNA: TGTGCCAGCAGCCAACAGGGGTTCGCGAACACCGGGGAGCTGTTTTTT. V and J are TRBV5-6 and TRBJ2-2; 7 nucleotides agree with TRBD1. V lost 4 bases and J lost 0; bases outside the gene matches: 6. This CDR3 spans 16 amino acids. The germline V gene has CDR1 SGHDT and CDR2 YYEEEE.

V and J are TRBV18 and TRBJ1-5; D may be TRBD1 (6 bases). CDR3 length: 16 residues. The V end was cut by 4 bases, the J end by 7 bases, with 20 bases between. Germline values: CDR1 KGHSH, CDR2 LQKENI. The CDR3 loop is CASSLIAGGAGQPQHF. For the CDR3, the DNA is TGTGCCAGCTCACTAATCGCGGGGGGCGCCGGGCAGCCCCAGCATTTT.

The rearrangement uses TRBV6-4 and TRBJ1-1; no clear D gene. V lost 3 bases and J lost 2, with 7 bases in between. The length of the CDR3 is 13 residues. Germline CDR1 is MRHNA and CDR2 is SNTAGT. This CDR3 reads CASSEGSNTEAFF. For the CDR3, the DNA is TGTGCCAGCAGTGAAGGGAGCAACACTGAAGCTTTCTTT.

This chain connects TRBV28 to TRBJ2-7; D might be TRBD1 (6 bases). The CDR3 length is 15 residues. V was shortened by 4 bases and J by 2 bases, with 15 bases between the two germline ends. Germline V gene data show CDR1 as MDHEN and CDR2 as SYDVKM. The CDR3 DNA reads as TGTGCCAGCAGTTCGCGATCCGGACAGACCTACGAGCAGTACTTC. This sequence encodes CASSSRSGQTYEQYF. Filled out from reference TRBV28 and TRBJ2-7, the complete variable domain reads DVKVTQSSRYLVKRTGEKVFLECVQDMDHENMFWYRQDPGLGLRLIYFSYDVKMKEKGDIPEGYSVSREKKERFSLILESASTNQTSMYLCASSSRSGQTYEQYFGPGTRLTVT.

As concerns this clone: Its ends do not fully match the called genes, so a read error is possible. V is TRBV28 and J is TRBJ1-1; 8 bases align to TRBD1. Germline-derived CDR1 and CDR2 are MDHEN and SYDVKM. CDR3 length equals 16 residues. Written as DNA, the CDR3 is TGTGCCTGCAGCAGGACAGGGAATACTCTCAGGCCTGAAGCTTTCTTT. Translated, it gives CACSRTGNTLRPEAFF.

This clone came up a few times. The V and J genes are TRBV19 and TRBJ2-1, with 8 bases identical to TRBD2. CDR3 length: 15 residues. The germline V gene encodes CDR1 LNHDA and CDR2 SQIVND (reference sequence). The junction had 5 bases not matched to a gene; V was cut back by 5 bases and J by 2 bases. The CDR3 region has the DNA TGTGCCAGTAGTCCAGACGGGAGGGCCTACAATGAGCAGTTCTTC. It specifies CASSPDGRAYNEQFF.

The rearrangement links TRBV7-9 to TRBJ2-3, with a tentative D call TRBD2 (5 bases). Trimming left V 3 bases short and J 5 bases short, with 12 bases between. The CDR3 runs to 14 residues. Germline V CDR1 and CDR2: SEHNR, FQNEAQ (reference sequence). CDR3 nucleotides: TGTGCCAGCAGCTTGCGGGCCCGGGGAGATACGCAGTATTTT. Its translation: CASSLRARGDTQYF.

This chain uses TRBV19 with TRBJ2-2, with D possibly TRBD2 on 6 matching bases. Trimming took off 4 bases at V and 7 bases at J, with 7 bases between the two ends. Germline V lookup: CDR1 LNHDA, CDR2 SQIVND (reference sequence). The CDR3 totals 12 residues. The CDR3 spells CASSTGVGELFF. The CDR3 DNA sequence: TGTGCCAGTAGTACGGGGGTCGGGGAGCTGTTTTTT.

This clone has just one count. A read error may produce the germline difference seen at one junction end. V and J are TRBV6-6 and TRBJ1-2; D remains ambiguous. Germline V gives CDR1 MNHNY, CDR2 SVGAGI (reference sequence). The length of the CDR3 is 14 residues. CDR3 DNA: TGTGCCAGCAGTCAACTTACGGAGAACTATGGCTACCCCTTC. Amino acid sequence: CASSQLTENYGYPF.

This chain links TRBV6-5 with TRBJ2-1; 11 bases agree with TRBD2. This CDR3 is 15 amino acids long. Germline lookup yields CDR1 MNHEY and CDR2 SVGAGI. The V segment lost 4 bases and the J segment 8 bases; nucleotides outside the gene matches: 7. The CDR3 nucleotides read TGTGCCAGCAGTTCGGGACTAGCGGTGGGCCATGAGCAGTTCTTC. It codes for CASSSGLAVGHEQFF.

This clone was detected only once. The chain couples TRBV11-2 to TRBJ2-2, with 7 bases aligning to TRBD1. This CDR3 region has 16 residues. Trimming at V came to 3 bases and at J to 5 bases, leaving 9 bases not matched to a gene. The germline V gene encodes CDR1 SGHAT and CDR2 FQNNGV. As DNA, the CDR3 is TGTGCCAGCAGCTTGTGGTCGCAGGGGGAAACCGGGGAGCTGTTTTTT. Its translation is CASSLWSQGETGELFF.

The gene calls are TRBV2 and TRBJ2-1; D unclear. CDR3 size: 12 residues. Germline V gene data show CDR1 as SNHLY and CDR2 as FYNNEI. With 7 bases removed from V and 9 bases from J, the gap between germline ends came to 13 bases. The CDR3 here is CASMGPSSEQFF. CDR3 nucleotides: TGTGCCAGCATGGGCCCCTCAAGTGAGCAGTTCTTC.

The chain couples TRBV21-1 to TRBJ2-6; the D call of TRBD1 is as the table states it, not checked on the DNA. TRBV21-1 is recorded as a pseudogene. The CDR3 spans 17 residues. The CDR3, as DNA: TGTGCCAGCAACCTGAATGTCAGGGGGACTGGGGCCAACGTCCTGACTTTC. Translation: CASNLNVRGTGANVLTF.